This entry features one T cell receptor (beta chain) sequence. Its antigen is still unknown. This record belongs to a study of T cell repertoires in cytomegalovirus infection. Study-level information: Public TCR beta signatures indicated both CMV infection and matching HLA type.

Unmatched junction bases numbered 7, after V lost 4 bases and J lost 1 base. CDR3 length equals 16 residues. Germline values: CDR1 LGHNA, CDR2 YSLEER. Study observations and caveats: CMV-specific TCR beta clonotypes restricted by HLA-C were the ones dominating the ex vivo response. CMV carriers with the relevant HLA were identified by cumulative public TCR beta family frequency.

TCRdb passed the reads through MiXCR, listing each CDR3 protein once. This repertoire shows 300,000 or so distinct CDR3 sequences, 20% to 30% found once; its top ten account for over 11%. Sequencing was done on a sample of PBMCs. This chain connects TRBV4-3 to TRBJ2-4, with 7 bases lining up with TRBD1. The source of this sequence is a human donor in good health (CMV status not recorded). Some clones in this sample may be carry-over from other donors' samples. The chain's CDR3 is CASSPHGTAAKNIQYF. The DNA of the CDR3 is TGCGCCAGCAGCCCACACGGGACAGCTGCCAAAAACATTCAGTACTTC.